One and the same sample provided the 29 T cell receptor beta chains below, sequenced in a study of blood T cell repertoires in COVID-19. Sequenced by immunoSEQ multiplex PCR; TCRdb stores in-frame clones only, minus some. Altogether more than 65,000 clones are present, roughly 76% being singletons, with the ten largest covering under 30%. Specimen: peripheral blood. The receptor set was obtained from a woman aged 80 or older with active or convalescent COVID-19.

This chain connects TRBV18 to TRBJ2-5, with D tentatively TRBD1 (5 bases). V was cut by 1 base and J by 2 bases, with 8 bases left in between. From germline, CDR1 is KGHSH and CDR2 LQKENI. This CDR3 comprises 14 residues. CDR3: CASSPLDRQETQYF. The CDR3 coding sequence is TGTGCCAGCTCACCACTCGACAGACAAGAGACCCAGTACTTC.

The chain uses TRBV9 and TRBJ2-5; TRBD2 might be the D (6 bases). The CDR3 sequence is 16 residues long. Trimming took 0 bases from V and 0 from J, leaving 12 bases between them. The V gene's germline CDR1 is SGDLS and CDR2 YYNGEE. DNA of the CDR3: TGTGCCAGCAGCGTAGGTGGAGGGGCCCACCAAGAGACCCAGTACTTC. It encodes CASSVGGGAHQETQYF.

The chain employs TRBV5-5 and TRBJ2-3; tentatively, D is TRBD2 (5 bases). V was trimmed by 5 bases and J by 0 bases, leaving 19 bases between them. Germline CDR1 reads SGHKS; CDR2 reads YYEKEE (reference sequence). This CDR3 contains 17 residues. The CDR3, as DNA: TGTGCCAGCAGACTAGGCCCTAGCCCTAAAAGCACAGATACGCAGTATTTT. It translates to CASRLGPSPKSTDTQYF. The entire variable domain, with the rest obtained from reference TRBV5-5 and TRBJ2-3, is as follows: DAGVTQSPTHLIKTRGQQVTLRCSPISGHKSVSWYQQVLGQGPQFIFQYYEKEERGRGNFPDRFSARQFPNYSSELNVNALLLGDSALYLCASRLGPSPKSTDTQYFGPGTRLTVL.

This clone was counted a few times. The chain combines TRBV5-5 with TRBJ2-3; tentatively, D is TRBD2 (5 bases). This CDR3 spans 14 amino acids. V shed 0 bases and J shed 3 bases, with 8 bases lying between them. The V gene's germline CDR1 is SGHKS and CDR2 YYEKEE (reference sequence). CDR3 in DNA: TGTGCCAGCAGCTTGGTGACGGGGACAGATACGCAGTATTTT. The encoded protein is CASSLVTGTDTQYF.

The chain employs TRBV5-5 and TRBJ1-2; 7 bases are a match to TRBD1. There are 16 residues in the CDR3. The V and J ends lost 4 bases and 4 bases, in that order; junction bases with no gene match: 13. Germline-derived CDR1 and CDR2 are SGHKS and YYEKEE (reference sequence). CDR3 nucleotide sequence: TGTGCCAGCAGCCTAGGGACAGAGTTTCTTCGCTATGGCTACACCTTC. Translation: CASSLGTEFLRYGYTF.

The genes are TRBV4-3 and TRBJ2-3, with D maybe TRBD1 (6 bases). V lost 1 base and J 4 bases, leaving 21 bases between the germline ends. CDR3 size: 18 residues. Germline assignment: CDR1 LGHNA and CDR2 YSLEER. The DNA for the CDR3 is TGCGCCAGCAGCCAAGTCCTACTATCAGGGGTTAACCCAGATACGCAGTATTTT. Amino acid sequence: CASSQVLLSGVNPDTQYF.

V usage is TRBV24-1 and J usage is TRBJ1-1; tentative D call: TRBD1 (5 bases). CDR3 length: 14 residues. CDR1 is KGHDR and CDR2 is SFDVKD in the germline V gene. V gave up 4 bases and J gave up 1 base, with 9 bases separating them. In DNA form, the CDR3 reads TGTGCCACCAGTGACCGTACAGGGAACACTGAAGCTTTCTTT. This encodes CATSDRTGNTEAFF.

This clone was seen a single time. CDR3: CATSRDGRGITGELFF. In DNA, the CDR3 is TGTGCCACCAGCAGAGATGGTAGGGGGATCACCGGGGAGCTGTTTTTT. The J gene is TRBJ2-2, the V gene TRBV15; weak D call: TRBD1 (6 bases). Germline-derived CDR1 and CDR2 are LNHNV and YYDKDF (reference sequence). This CDR3 is built from 16 residues. V lost 0 bases to trimming and J lost 4 bases, with 12 bases between them.

This clone occurred once. The V gene is TRBV27, the J gene TRBJ1-6; the match to TRBD1 covers 7 bases. This CDR3 comprises 15 residues. The ends lost 7 bases at V and 3 bases at J; junction bases unmatched: 6. Germline V CDR1 and CDR2: MNHEY, SMNVEV (reference sequence). CDR3 nucleotides: TGTGCCAGCACTCCCGGACAGGTCTATAATTCACCCCTCCACTTT. Translation gives CASTPGQVYNSPLHF.

This sequence joins TRBV7-2 and TRBJ2-5, with 7 bases fitting TRBD2. There are 13 residues in the CDR3. V lost 7 bases, J lost 2 bases, and 4 bases stayed unmatched. Per the germline V gene, CDR1 is SGHTA and CDR2 is FQGNSA. The DNA of the CDR3 is TGTGCCAGCAATGGGGGACTACAAGAGACCCAGTACTTC. Amino acid sequence: CASNGGLQETQYF.

This clone was observed once. The CDR3 loop reads CASRTGTTINQPQHF. As DNA, the CDR3 is TGTGCCAGCAGGACCGGGACAACAATTAATCAGCCCCAGCATTTT. The chain has TRBV6-5 and TRBJ1-5, with TRBD1 as a possible D gene (6 bases). V lost 6 bases and J 4 bases, leaving 16 bases between the germline ends. Germline-derived CDR1 and CDR2 are MNHEY and SVGAGI. The CDR3 contains 15 residues.

This clone was observed a single time. The J gene is TRBJ2-1, the V gene TRBV12-5; 8 bases are a match to TRBD2. The CDR3 is 15 residues long. V was pared by 3 bases and J by 0 bases, with 1 base of the junction left unmatched. In germline, CDR1 is LGHNT, CDR2 FRNRAP. Here the CDR3 reads CASGFGGASYNEQFF. The CDR3 DNA is TGTGCTAGTGGTTTCGGGGGGGCCTCCTACAATGAGCAGTTCTTC. Looking up the rest from reference TRBV12-5 and TRBJ2-1 gives the full variable domain: DARVTQTPRHKVTEMGQEVTMRCQPILGHNTVFWYRQTMMQGLELLAYFRNRAPLDDSGMPKDRFSAEMPDATLATLKIQPSEPRDSAVYFCASGFGGASYNEQFFGPGTRLTVL.

The chain links TRBV7-6 to TRBJ2-7, with 8 bases lining up with TRBD2. Germline loops: CDR1 SGHVS, CDR2 FNYEAQ. The CDR3 totals 15 residues. Trimming removed 3 bases from V and 0 bases from J; junction bases left unmatched: 4. CDR3 sequence (DNA): TGTGCCAGCAGCTTTGAGCGGGGGAGCTCCTACGAGCAGTACTTC. Translating gives CASSFERGSSYEQYF.

The CDR3 sequence: CAWSFTVRNEQFF. The CDR3 DNA reads TGTGCCTGGAGTTTTACGGTGAGGAATGAGCAGTTCTTC. The chain recombines TRBV30 with TRBJ2-1; D is unclear. Germline loops: CDR1 GTSNPN, CDR2 SVGIG (reference sequence). This CDR3 contains 13 residues. Trimming pared 2 bases from V and 7 bases from J, leaving 12 bases between.

This clone was recorded only once. The chain links TRBV6-5 to TRBJ1-2; TRBD1 is a possible D gene (5 bases). The CDR3 contains 13 residues. Trimming took off 7 bases at V and 0 bases at J, with 9 bases between the two ends. Germline CDR1 is MNHEY and CDR2 is SVGAGI. The CDR3 bases are TGTGCCAGCACCAGGGAGGCTAACTATGGCTACACCTTC. This sequence encodes CASTREANYGYTF.

This clone has just one count. The CDR3 nucleotides read TGTGCCAGCACCGGACAGTATGGCTACACCTTC. Its translation is CASTGQYGYTF. The chain carries TRBV28 and TRBJ1-2; D possibly corresponds to TRBD1 (6 bases). V lost 7 bases, J lost 5 bases, and 8 bases lay in between. CDR1 is MDHEN, CDR2 SYDVKM, per germline. The CDR3 is 11 residues long.

The chain is built from TRBV4-2 and TRBJ2-7; D is ambiguous. V gave up 0 bases and J gave up 3 bases, with 15 bases separating them. This CDR3 is 16 amino acids long. Germline V gives CDR1 LGHNA, CDR2 YNFKEQ. As DNA, the CDR3 is TGTGCCAGCAGCCAAGAACGAGGAACAAGCATCTACGAGCAGTACTTC. Protein sequence: CASSQERGTSIYEQYF.

The chain has TRBV6-5 and TRBJ1-4, with 9 nucleotides matching TRBD1. The V segment lost 4 bases and the J segment 4 bases; nucleotides outside the gene matches: 1. Germline-derived CDR1 and CDR2 are MNHEY and SVGAGI. The CDR3 consists of 14 residues. The CDR3, as DNA: TGTGCCAGCAGTTGGGACAGGGTTAATGAAAAACTGTTTTTT. Its translation: CASSWDRVNEKLFF.

This sequence joins TRBV12-5 and TRBJ2-3, with 11 bases lining up with TRBD2. Germline CDR1 reads LGHNT; CDR2 reads FRNRAP. V shed 8 bases and J 2 bases; nucleotides not matched to a gene: 6. The CDR3 spans 15 residues. CDR3 DNA sequence: TGTGCTAGTAGATCTAGCGGGGGGTTCACAGATACGCAGTATTTT. Translation gives CASRSSGGFTDTQYF.

The chain joins TRBV19 to TRBJ1-4, with D uncertain. The V gene's germline CDR1 is LNHDA and CDR2 SQIVND (reference sequence). Trimming took 5 bases from V and 7 from J, leaving 17 bases between them. The CDR3 contains 15 residues. The CDR3 DNA is TGTGCCAGTAGTTGGTCTTTGGTTACGGGTGAAAAACTGTTTTTT. The encoded protein is CASSWSLVTGEKLFF.

The gene calls are TRBV19 and TRBJ2-5, with 8 bases lining up with TRBD1. Unmatched junction bases numbered 10, after V lost 5 bases and J lost 5 bases. Germline V gives CDR1 LNHDA, CDR2 SQIVND (reference sequence). The CDR3 contains 15 residues. The CDR3 loop reads CASSEGGTGLETQYF. The DNA for the CDR3 is TGTGCCAGTAGTGAAGGAGGGACAGGTTTGGAGACCCAGTACTTC.

This rearrangement joins TRBV10-3 to TRBJ2-3; D perhaps matches TRBD2 (6 bases). This CDR3 has 15 amino acids. Trimming took off 8 bases at V and 0 bases at J, with 15 bases between the two ends. Germline-derived CDR1 and CDR2 are ENHRY and SYGVKD. The CDR3 DNA sequence: TGTGCCATCTCGCCGTGGGGGACTAGCACAGATACGCAGTATTTT. This encodes CAISPWGTSTDTQYF.

V and J are TRBV10-3 and TRBJ1-6; 9 bases agree with TRBD1. CDR3 length: 14 residues. CDR1 and CDR2 from the germline V gene are ENHRY and SYGVKD. Trimming took 10 bases from V and 5 from J; bases not matched to a gene: 6. The CDR3 loop reads CASSGQGDNSPLHF. CDR3 DNA: TGTGCCAGTTCGGGACAGGGTGATAATTCACCCCTCCACTTT.

The CDR3 reads CASSVGETQYF. DNA for the CDR3: TGTGCCAGCAGTGTGGGCGAGACCCAGTACTTC. V usage is TRBV2 and J usage is TRBJ2-5; D is undetermined. Trimming removed 4 bases at V and 5 bases at J, with 5 bases between. The CDR3 totals 11 residues. Germline lookup yields CDR1 SNHLY and CDR2 FYNNEI.

This clone was counted between two and nine times. The chain uses TRBV4-3 and TRBJ2-1; 7 nucleotides line up with TRBD2. CDR1 and CDR2 (germline): LGHNA, YSLEER. Trimming took 0 bases from V and 1 from J; bases not matched to a gene: 3. The CDR3 covers 16 residues. The CDR3 protein is CASSQETGGSYNEQFF. CDR3 coding DNA: TGCGCCAGCAGCCAAGAGACGGGGGGATCCTACAATGAGCAGTTCTTC.

This sequence joins TRBV20-1 and TRBJ2-3; 9 bases map to TRBD2. CDR1 DFQATT and CDR2 SNEGSKA come from the germline V gene (reference sequence). With 3 bases clipped from V and 4 bases from J, the junction kept 5 bases outside the gene matches. This CDR3 contains 14 residues. CDR3 sequence reads: CSASSGGRADTQYF. In nucleotides, the CDR3 is TGCAGTGCTAGTTCGGGCGGGAGGGCAGATACGCAGTATTTT.

There are many counts of this clone. The chain has TRBV7-9 and TRBJ2-3; 9 nucleotides agree with TRBD1. The CDR3 is 15 residues long. The V gene end was trimmed by 3 bases and the J gene end by 4 bases; junction bases not matched to a gene: 5. Germline V gene sequence: CDR1 SEHNR, CDR2 FQNEAQ (reference sequence). In nucleotides, the CDR3 is TGTGCCAGCAGCTTCGTACAGGGGGCGGCAGATACGCAGTATTTT. Translating gives CASSFVQGAADTQYF.

This clone showed up just once. This chain links TRBV11-2 with TRBJ2-1; possibly TRBD1 for D (6 bases). This CDR3 has 12 residues. Between the trimmed V and J ends, which lost 1 base and 13 bases, there was a span of 11 bases. Germline CDR1 SGHAT, CDR2 FQNNGV. This chain's CDR3 is CASSLVGDIQFF. The CDR3 nucleotides are TGTGCCAGCAGCTTAGTAGGGGACATCCAGTTCTTC.

Only a few counts were recorded for this clone. The chain recombines TRBV29-1 with TRBJ2-2; 10 nucleotides agree with TRBD1. Germline V gene sequence: CDR1 SQVTM, CDR2 ANQGSEA. The CDR3 runs to 15 residues. Germline trimming cut 7 bases from V and 6 bases from J; bases unmatched to any gene: 11. The chain's CDR3 is CSGRSGTGVAGELFF. DNA of the CDR3: TGCAGCGGGAGGTCTGGGACAGGGGTGGCCGGGGAGCTGTTTTTT.